The 15 T cell receptor beta chains in this list originate from one sample, sequenced in a study of graft-versus-host responses after intestinal transplantation. Their antigens are not known. Assay used: immunoSEQ multiplex PCR; TCRdb lists only in-frame clones, some missing. The data show about 94,000 clones, with 91% seen just once and 0.5% held by the top ten. The sequences come from unstimulated CD8+ T cells sorted from spleen or lymph node cells, collected before intestinal transplant. The receptors come from a human donor who received an intestinal transplant.

The chain joins TRBV5-4 to TRBJ2-7; TRBD1 matches 9 bases. Germline V CDR1 and CDR2: SGHNT, YYREEE (reference sequence). The trim removed 2 bases at V and 4 bases at J, leaving 7 bases unmatched. The CDR3 extends over 15 amino acids. CDR3 sequence reads: CASSFDPGQGYEQYF. In DNA, the CDR3 is TGTGCCAGCAGCTTTGACCCGGGACAGGGTTACGAGCAGTACTTC.

The chain couples TRBV29-1 to TRBJ1-1, with D hard to call. Germline CDR1 is SQVTM and CDR2 is ANQGSEA. V was shortened by 0 bases and J by 2 bases, with 7 bases between the two germline ends. The CDR3 runs 13 residues. CDR3 protein: CSVEDTGNTEAFF. CDR3 nucleotides: TGCAGCGTTGAAGATACGGGAAACACTGAAGCTTTCTTT.

The J gene is TRBJ2-5, the V gene TRBV28, with a possible D match to TRBD1 (5 bases). The CDR3 is 13 residues long. Germline assignment: CDR1 MDHEN and CDR2 SYDVKM. Trimming cost V 6 bases and J 1 base, with 9 bases left between them. The CDR3 reads CASRRTPQETQYF. For the CDR3, the DNA is TGTGCCAGCAGAAGGACACCCCAAGAGACCCAGTACTTC.

J is TRBJ2-3 and V is TRBV18, with D unclear. This CDR3 comprises 11 residues. Germline loops: CDR1 KGHSH, CDR2 LQKENI. The V and J ends lost 6 bases and 2 bases respectively, with 3 bases between them. The CDR3 DNA reads TGTGCCAGCTCTCTCACAGATACGCAGTATTTT. As protein: CASSLTDTQYF.

The chain carries TRBV19 and TRBJ2-5; TRBD1 aligns across 7 bases. The last part of the DNA fits TRBJ2-7 better; the J call may be wrong. Germline CDR1 LNHDA, CDR2 SQIVND (reference sequence). CDR3 length: 11 amino acids. The CDR3 coding sequence is TGTGCCACCCTCCAGGGGGACGAGCAGTACTTC. Its protein product is CATLQGDEQYF.

Comments on this clone: At one of its ends the junction is not consistent with the germline gene, which may arise from a read error. This sequence joins TRBV29-1 and TRBJ1-2; 7 positions match TRBD1. CDR1 and CDR2 (germline): SQVTM, ANQGSEA. CDR3 length: 12 amino acids. The CDR3 protein is CSVEGGVYGYTF. In DNA, the CDR3 is TGCAGCGTCGAAGGGGGCGTCTATGGCTACACCTTC.

J is TRBJ1-4 and V is TRBV5-4; TRBD1 matches at 10 bases. The CDR3 totals 17 residues. V was clipped by 1 base and J by 5 bases; unmatched bases: 8. Per the germline V gene, CDR1 is SGHNT and CDR2 is YYREEE (reference sequence). Here the CDR3 reads CASSLIGTGDENEKLFF. The CDR3 DNA is TGTGCCAGCAGCTTGATCGGGACAGGGGATGAAAATGAAAAACTGTTTTTT.

The chain combines TRBV7-6 with TRBJ2-1; 12 bases line up with TRBD2. Germline assignment: CDR1 SGHVS and CDR2 FNYEAQ. This CDR3 is built from 16 residues. V lost 3 bases, J lost 6 bases, and 6 bases stayed unmatched. In DNA, the CDR3 is TGTGCCAGCAGCTTCCCTAGCGGGGGGGCGGTCAATGAGCAGTTCTTC. Amino acid sequence: CASSFPSGGAVNEQFF.

V is TRBV19 and J is TRBJ1-1, with D possibly matching TRBD1 (5 bases). Germline V lookup: CDR1 LNHDA, CDR2 SQIVND (reference sequence). V lost 2 bases to trimming and J lost 0 bases, with 10 bases between them. This CDR3 is 15 amino acids long. The CDR3 nucleotides are TGTGCCAGTAGTATACAACAGGCTTTGAACACTGAAGCTTTCTTT. As protein: CASSIQQALNTEAFF.

The chain joins TRBV28 to TRBJ1-5, with unresolved D. Trimming removed 2 bases at V and 4 bases at J, with 6 bases between. This CDR3 spans 13 amino acids. CDR1 is MDHEN, CDR2 SYDVKM, per germline. The CDR3 region has the DNA TGTGCCAGCAGTTTACTCAGGAATCAGCCCCAGCATTTT. This gives the protein CASSLLRNQPQHF.

The chain carries TRBV28 and TRBJ2-7; D ambiguous. Per the germline V gene, CDR1 is MDHEN and CDR2 is SYDVKM. Trimming took off 6 bases at V and 4 bases at J, with 13 bases between the two ends. The CDR3 runs to 13 residues. The CDR3 loop is CASRGYSSYEQYF. In nucleotides, the CDR3 is TGTGCCAGCAGAGGCTACAGCTCATACGAGCAGTACTTC.

The chain joins TRBV30 to TRBJ2-5, with 11 positions matching TRBD2. This CDR3 contains 16 residues. J was trimmed by 3 bases and V by 3 bases; bases with no gene match: 9. Per the germline V gene, CDR1 is GTSNPN and CDR2 is SVGIG (reference sequence). CDR3 DNA: TGTGCCTGGAGCGCAGGGACTAGCGGACTGAAAGAGACCCAGTACTTC. Protein sequence: CAWSAGTSGLKETQYF.

This rearrangement joins TRBV19 to TRBJ1-1; no reliable D call. The CDR3 totals 15 residues. Trimming removed 2 bases at V and 2 bases at J, with 12 bases between. Germline V gene data show CDR1 as LNHDA and CDR2 as SQIVND (reference sequence). The CDR3 loop is CASSIPGVGNTEAFF. The CDR3, as DNA: TGTGCCAGTAGTATACCGGGAGTGGGAAACACTGAAGCTTTCTTT.

CDR3 in DNA: TGTGCCAGCAGCTTAGGGGGGCAGGTAGCTAATGAAAAACTGTTTTTT. It codes for CASSLGGQVANEKLFF. V and J are TRBV7-4 and TRBJ1-4; D might be TRBD1 (6 bases). The CDR3 runs to 16 residues. Germline lookup yields CDR1 SGHVT and CDR2 SQSDAQ. Trimming cost V 1 base and J 3 bases, with 12 bases left between them.

The rearrangement joins TRBV7-6 to TRBJ2-5; TRBD2 aligns across 12 bases. Germline loops: CDR1 SGHVS, CDR2 FNYEAQ. V lost 5 bases to trimming and J lost 2 bases; unmatched junction nucleotides: 3. The CDR3 length is 15 residues. CDR3 in DNA: TGTGCCAGCAGCGAACTAGCGGGGGGTCAAGAGACCCAGTACTTC. It encodes CASSELAGGQETQYF.